This T cell receptor (beta chain) was retrieved from a study of CD8+CD57+ T cells in acquired aplastic anemia. As for the study in general: Average CD4+ read depth in healthy donors was 9.5 million to 13 million reads.

The V end was cut by 6 bases, the J end by 5 bases, with 11 bases between. The CDR3 extends over 12 amino acids. Genomic DNA served as template for TCR beta VDJ and CDR3 profiling. TCRdb used MiXCR to reprocess the reads, holding one entry per CDR3 protein. This sample has about 420,000 distinct CDR3 sequences, with about two thirds found just once. Notes on this clonotype: Its antigen is still unknown.

Study-level findings and limits: In common between the patients and the controls were approximately 28 CD8+ CDR3 sequences. CD8+ Simpson's diversity did not differ significantly between patients and controls.

The rearrangement joins TRBV12-3 or TRBV12-4 to TRBJ2-7; a possible D gene is TRBD1 (5 bases). The sequence was collected from a human donor in good health, serving as a control. Sequencing was performed on sorted CD4+, CD8+, or CD8+CD57+ T cells (not recorded which) from PBMCs. CDR3 nucleotide sequence: TGTGCCAGCAGCGCCACAGGAGACGAGCAGTACTTC. Protein: CASSATGDEQYF.